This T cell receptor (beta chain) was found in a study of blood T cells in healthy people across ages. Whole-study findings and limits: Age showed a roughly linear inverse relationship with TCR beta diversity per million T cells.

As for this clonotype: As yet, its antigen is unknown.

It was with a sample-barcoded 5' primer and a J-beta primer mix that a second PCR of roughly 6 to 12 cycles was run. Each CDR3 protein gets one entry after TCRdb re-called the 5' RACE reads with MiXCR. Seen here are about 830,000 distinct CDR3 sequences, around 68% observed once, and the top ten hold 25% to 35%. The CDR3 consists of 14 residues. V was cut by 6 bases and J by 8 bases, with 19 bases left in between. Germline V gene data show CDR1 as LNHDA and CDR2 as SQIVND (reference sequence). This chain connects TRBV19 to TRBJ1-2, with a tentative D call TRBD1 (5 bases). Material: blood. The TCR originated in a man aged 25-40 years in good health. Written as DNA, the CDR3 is TGTGCCAGTAGAACCGGACAAAGCACGGACGGCTACACCTTC. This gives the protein CASRTGQSTDGYTF. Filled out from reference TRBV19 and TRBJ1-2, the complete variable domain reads DGGITQSPKYLFRKEGQNVTLSCEQNLNHDAMYWYRQDPGQGLRLIYYSQIVNDFQKGDIAEGYSVSREKKESFPLTVTSAQKNPTAFYLCASRTGQSTDGYTFGSGTRLTVV.